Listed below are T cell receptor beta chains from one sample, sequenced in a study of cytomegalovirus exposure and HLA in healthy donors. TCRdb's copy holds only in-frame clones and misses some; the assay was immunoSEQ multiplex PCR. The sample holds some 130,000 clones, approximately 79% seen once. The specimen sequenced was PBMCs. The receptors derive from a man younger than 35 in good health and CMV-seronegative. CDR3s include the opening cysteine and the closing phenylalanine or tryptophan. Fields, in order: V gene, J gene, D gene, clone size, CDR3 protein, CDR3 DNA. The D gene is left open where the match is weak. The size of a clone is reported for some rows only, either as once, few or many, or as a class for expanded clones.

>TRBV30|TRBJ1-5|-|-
CAWSVPRQGQSLIYQPQHF
TGTGCCTGGAGTGTTCCCCGCCAGGGCCAAAGCTTAATTTATCAGCCCCAGCATTTT
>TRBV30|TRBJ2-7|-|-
CAWTRGAGEQYF
TGTGCCTGGACCCGGGGGGCCGGCGAGCAGTACTTC
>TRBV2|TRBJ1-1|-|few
CASSAQGWVTEAFF
TGTGCCAGCAGTGCCCAGGGGTGGGTCACTGAAGCTTTCTTT
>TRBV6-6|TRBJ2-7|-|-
CASSQGAGLDEQYF
TGTGCCAGCAGCCAAGGGGCGGGGCTTGACGAGCAGTACTTC
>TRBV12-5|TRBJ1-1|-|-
CASGLVPSGRENTEAFF
TGTGCTAGTGGTTTGGTACCATCGGGGAGGGAGAACACTGAAGCTTTCTTT
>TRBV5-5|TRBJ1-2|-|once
CASSSRQLSGYTF
TGTGCCAGCAGCTCCAGACAGCTAAGTGGCTACACCTTC
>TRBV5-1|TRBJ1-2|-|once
CASSLDVRDYGYTF
TGCGCCAGCAGCTTGGACGTCAGGGACTATGGCTACACCTTC
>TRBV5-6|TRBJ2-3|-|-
CASSTTTLGSNTQYF
TGTGCCAGCAGCACGACTACCTTAGGAAGTAATACGCAGTATTTT
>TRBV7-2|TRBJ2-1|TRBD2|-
CASSFPRLAGDNEQFF
TGTGCCAGCAGCTTTCCCCGACTAGCGGGGGACAATGAGCAGTTCTTC
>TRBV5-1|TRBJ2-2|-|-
CASSLLAGTTGELFF
TGCGCCAGCAGCTTGTTGGCGGGAACCACCGGGGAGCTGTTTTTT
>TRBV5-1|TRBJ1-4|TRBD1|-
CASSLARGQNEKLFF
TGCGCCAGCAGCTTGGCAAGGGGGCAAAATGAAAAACTGTTTTTT
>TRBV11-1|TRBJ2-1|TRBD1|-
CASSLGDRGYNEQFF
TGTGCCAGCAGCTTGGGGGACAGGGGATACAATGAGCAGTTCTTC
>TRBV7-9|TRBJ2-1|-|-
CASSLIRGEQFF
TGTGCCAGCAGCTTAATCAGGGGTGAGCAGTTCTTC
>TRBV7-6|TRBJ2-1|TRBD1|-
CASTPRDSYNEQFF
TGTGCCAGCACCCCCCGGGACAGCTACAATGAGCAGTTCTTC
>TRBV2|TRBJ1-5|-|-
CASTRADSNQPQHF
TGTGCCAGCACTCGTGCAGATAGCAATCAGCCCCAGCATTTT
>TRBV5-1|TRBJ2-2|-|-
CASSLGVRGRELFF
TGCGCCAGCAGCTTGGGCGTCAGGGGCCGGGAGCTGTTTTTT
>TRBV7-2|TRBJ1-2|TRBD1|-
CASSPLRGDRGGRGYTF
TGTGCCAGCAGCCCCTTGCGTGGGGACAGGGGAGGCCGTGGCTACACCTTC
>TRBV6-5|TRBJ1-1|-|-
CASSQGSEAFF
TGTGCCAGCAGTCAGGGGAGTGAAGCTTTCTTT
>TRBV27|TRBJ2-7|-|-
CASSLKGLAIHEQYF
TGTGCCAGCAGTTTAAAGGGGCTAGCGATCCACGAGCAGTACTTC
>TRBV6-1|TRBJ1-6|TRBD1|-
CASSAGTGGHNSPLHF
TGTGCCAGCAGTGCCGGGACAGGGGGCCATAATTCACCCCTCCACTTT
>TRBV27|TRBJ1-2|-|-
CASSPTGMEYGYTF
TGTGCCAGCAGTCCTACAGGGATGGAATATGGCTACACCTTC
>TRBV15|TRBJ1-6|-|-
CATSRPGVNSPLHF
TGTGCCACCAGCAGACCCGGGGTTAATTCACCCCTCCACTTT
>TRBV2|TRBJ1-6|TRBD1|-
CASSETGIPNSPLHF
TGTGCCAGCAGTGAGACAGGGATACCTAATTCACCCCTCCACTTT
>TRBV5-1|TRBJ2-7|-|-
CASSLIGDLESEQYF
TGCGCCAGCAGCTTGATCGGGGATTTAGAATCCGAGCAGTACTTC
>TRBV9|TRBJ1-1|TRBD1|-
CASSLTRRGTGEVDTEAFF
TGTGCCAGCAGCCTCACTAGGCGGGGGACAGGGGAGGTGGACACTGAAGCTTTCTTT
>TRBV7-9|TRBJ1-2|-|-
CASSGQSSYGYTF
TGTGCCAGCAGCGGACAGTCTAGCTATGGCTACACCTTC
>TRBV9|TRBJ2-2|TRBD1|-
CASSAGQLTGELFF
TGTGCCAGCAGCGCGGGACAGCTCACCGGGGAGCTGTTTTTT
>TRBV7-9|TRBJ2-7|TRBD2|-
CASSSGLVGPYEQYF
TGTGCCAGCAGTTCGGGACTAGTGGGACCCTACGAGCAGTACTTC
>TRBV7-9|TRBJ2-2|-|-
CASRIPGFPGGELFF
TGTGCCAGCAGAATCCCGGGATTTCCGGGCGGGGAGCTGTTTTTT
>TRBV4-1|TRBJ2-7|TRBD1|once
CASSQEGQGSYEQYF
TGCGCCAGCAGCCAAGAAGGACAGGGGTCCTACGAGCAGTACTTC
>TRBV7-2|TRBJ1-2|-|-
CASSPGRQTVYGYTF
TGTGCCAGCAGCCCCGGCAGGCAGACCGTCTATGGCTACACCTTC
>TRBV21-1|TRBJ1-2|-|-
CASSKRWTGEVYGYTF
TGTGCCAGCAGCAAACGGTGGACAGGGGAGGTCTATGGCTACACCTTC
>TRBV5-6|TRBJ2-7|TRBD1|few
CASSPGTGPYEQYF
TGTGCCAGCAGCCCCGGGACAGGACCCTACGAGCAGTACTTC
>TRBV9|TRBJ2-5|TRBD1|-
CASSAGTGMETQYF
TGTGCCAGCAGCGCGGGGACAGGGATGGAGACCCAGTACTTC
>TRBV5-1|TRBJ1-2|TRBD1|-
CASSLAGTGGSNYGYTF
TGCGCCAGCAGCTTGGCCGGGACAGGCGGTTCTAACTATGGCTACACCTTC
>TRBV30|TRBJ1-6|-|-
CAWSAGLVNSPLHF
TGTGCCTGGAGTGCAGGACTGGTAAATTCACCCCTCCACTTT
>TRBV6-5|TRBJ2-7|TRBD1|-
CASSPDRALSYEQYF
TGTGCCAGCAGTCCCGACAGGGCCCTCTCCTACGAGCAGTACTTC
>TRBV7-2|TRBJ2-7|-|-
CASSLRPPGVLDEQYF
TGTGCCAGCAGCTTACGACCCCCGGGGGTTTTGGACGAGCAGTACTTC
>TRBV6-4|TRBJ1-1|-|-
CASSEHSGVTEAFF
TGTGCCAGCAGTGAGCATTCAGGGGTGACTGAAGCTTTCTTT
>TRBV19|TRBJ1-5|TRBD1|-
CASSPQGAYQPQHF
TGTGCCAGTAGTCCCCAGGGGGCATATCAGCCCCAGCATTTT
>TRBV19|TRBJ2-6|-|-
CASSLEGRDSGANVLTF
TGTGCCAGTAGTCTGGAGGGGCGTGACTCTGGGGCCAACGTCCTGACTTTC
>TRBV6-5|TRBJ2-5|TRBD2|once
CASNNGGAATQYF
TGTGCCAGCAACAACGGGGGGGCTGCAACCCAGTACTTC
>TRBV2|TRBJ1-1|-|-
CASSGGFNTEAFF
TGTGCCAGCAGCGGGGGGTTTAACACTGAAGCTTTCTTT
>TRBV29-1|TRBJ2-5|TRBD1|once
CSVPGTGVETQYF
TGCAGCGTGCCCGGGACAGGGGTGGAGACCCAGTACTTC
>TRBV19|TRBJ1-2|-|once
CASSLGGDNYGYTF
TGTGCCAGTAGTTTGGGAGGGGATAACTATGGCTACACCTTC
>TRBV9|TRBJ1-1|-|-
CASSVGGGGTEAFF
TGTGCCAGCAGCGTAGGGGGAGGGGGCACTGAAGCTTTCTTT
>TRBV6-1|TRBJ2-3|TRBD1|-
CASSVQLGDRGRVDTQYF
TGTGCCAGCAGTGTTCAGCTAGGCGACAGGGGGCGTGTAGATACGCAGTATTTT
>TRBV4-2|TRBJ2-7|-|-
CASSQEGDISYEQYF
TGTGCCAGCAGCCAAGAGGGGGACATATCCTACGAGCAGTACTTC
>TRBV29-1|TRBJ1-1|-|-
CSVGPSGTEAFF
TGCAGCGTTGGACCTTCGGGCACTGAAGCTTTCTTT
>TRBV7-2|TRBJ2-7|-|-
CASSSRDTFYEQYF
TGTGCCAGCAGTTCCCGGGACACGTTCTACGAGCAGTACTTC
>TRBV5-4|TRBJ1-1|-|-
CASSSQGSTEAFF
TGTGCCAGCAGCTCCCAGGGGAGCACTGAAGCTTTCTTT
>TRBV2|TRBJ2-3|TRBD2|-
CARGGENRDTQYF
TGTGCCAGGGGGGGGGAGAACCGAGATACGCAGTATTTT
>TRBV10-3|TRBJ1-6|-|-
CAISDYGNSPLHF
TGTGCCATCAGTGATTACGGGAATTCACCCCTCCACTTT
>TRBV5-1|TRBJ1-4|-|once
CASSLTGPQTNEKLFF
TGCGCCAGCAGCTTGACAGGGCCCCAGACTAATGAAAAACTGTTTTTT
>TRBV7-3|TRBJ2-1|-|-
CASSLGQGPYRQFF
TGTGCCAGCAGCTTAGGGCAGGGCCCCTATAGGCAGTTCTTC